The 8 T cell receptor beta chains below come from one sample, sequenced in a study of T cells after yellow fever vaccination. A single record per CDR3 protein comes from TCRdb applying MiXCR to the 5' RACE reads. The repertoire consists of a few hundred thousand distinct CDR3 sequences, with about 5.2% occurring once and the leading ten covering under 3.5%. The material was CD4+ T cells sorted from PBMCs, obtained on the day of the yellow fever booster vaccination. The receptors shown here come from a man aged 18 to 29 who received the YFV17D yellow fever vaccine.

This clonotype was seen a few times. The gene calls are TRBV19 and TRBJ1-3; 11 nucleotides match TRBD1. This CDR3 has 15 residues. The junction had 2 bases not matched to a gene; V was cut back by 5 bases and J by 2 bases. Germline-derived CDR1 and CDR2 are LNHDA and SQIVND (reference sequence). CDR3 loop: CASSWTGGAGNTIYF. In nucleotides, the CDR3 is TGTGCCAGTAGTTGGACAGGGGGCGCTGGAAACACCATATATTTT.

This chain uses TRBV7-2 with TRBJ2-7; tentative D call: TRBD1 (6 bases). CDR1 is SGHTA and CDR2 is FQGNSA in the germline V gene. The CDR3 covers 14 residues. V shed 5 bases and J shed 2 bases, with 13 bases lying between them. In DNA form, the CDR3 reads TGTGCCAGCAGCCCCAGCGGACAGACCTACGAGCAGTACGTC. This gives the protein CASSPSGQTYEQYV.

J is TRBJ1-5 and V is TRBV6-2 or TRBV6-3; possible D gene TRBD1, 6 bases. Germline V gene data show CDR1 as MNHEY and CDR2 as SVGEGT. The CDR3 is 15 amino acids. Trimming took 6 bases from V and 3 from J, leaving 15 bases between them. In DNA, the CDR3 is TGTGCCAGCAGCCAGCGGGGGGCTCTCAATCAGCCCCAGCATTTT. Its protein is CASSQRGALNQPQHF.

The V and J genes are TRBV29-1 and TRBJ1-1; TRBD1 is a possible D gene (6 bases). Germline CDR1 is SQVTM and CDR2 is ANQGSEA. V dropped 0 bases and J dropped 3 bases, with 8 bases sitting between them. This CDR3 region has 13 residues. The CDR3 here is CSVEEWGHTEAFF. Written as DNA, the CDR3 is TGCAGCGTTGAAGAGTGGGGGCACACTGAAGCTTTCTTT.

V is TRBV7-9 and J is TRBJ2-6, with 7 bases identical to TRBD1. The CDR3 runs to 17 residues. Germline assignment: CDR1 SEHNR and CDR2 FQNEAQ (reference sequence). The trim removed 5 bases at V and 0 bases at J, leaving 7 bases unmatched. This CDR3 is CASSVGQPDSGANVLTF. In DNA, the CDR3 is TGTGCCAGCAGCGTGGGACAGCCGGACTCTGGGGCCAACGTCCTGACTTTC.

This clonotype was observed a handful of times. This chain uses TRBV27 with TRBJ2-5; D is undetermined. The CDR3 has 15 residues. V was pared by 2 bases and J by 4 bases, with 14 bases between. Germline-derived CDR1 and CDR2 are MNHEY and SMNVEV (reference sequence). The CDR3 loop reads CASSLGSGRGETQYF. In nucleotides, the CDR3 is TGTGCCAGCAGTTTAGGTTCGGGTCGCGGAGAGACCCAGTACTTC.

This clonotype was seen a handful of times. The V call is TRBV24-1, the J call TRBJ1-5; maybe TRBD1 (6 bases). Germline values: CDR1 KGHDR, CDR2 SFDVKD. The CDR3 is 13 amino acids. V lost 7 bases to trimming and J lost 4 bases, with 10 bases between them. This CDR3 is CATRGDTNQPQHF. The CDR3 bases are TGTGCCACCAGGGGGGACACTAATCAGCCCCAGCATTTT.

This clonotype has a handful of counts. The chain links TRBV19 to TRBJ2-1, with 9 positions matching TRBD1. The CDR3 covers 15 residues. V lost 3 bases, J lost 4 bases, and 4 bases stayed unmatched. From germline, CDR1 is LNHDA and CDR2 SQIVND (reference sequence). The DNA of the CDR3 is TGTGCCAGTAGTATGTGGGACAGGGCATACAATGAGCAGTTCTTC. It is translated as CASSMWDRAYNEQFF.